One and the same sample provided the 13 T cell receptor beta chains below, sequenced in a study of Ad26.COV2.S vaccination and SARS-CoV-2 variants. Treatment in this sample: around 19 received Ad26.COV2.S at low or high dose, single or two shots; a few received placebo; per-sample allocation not given. The study sampled participants on day 63 after the first vaccine or placebo injection. TCRdb keeps only in-frame clones here, not all; method: immunoSEQ multiplex PCR. The sample yields 300,000 to 350,000 clones, about 89% seen once. Here the sequenced sample was peripheral blood, taken in a trial of Ad26.COV2.S vaccine versus placebo. The origin of the receptors is a person aged 18-65 years who received the Ad26.COV2.S COVID-19 vaccine or a placebo.

The chain uses TRBV28 and TRBJ1-3; D unclear. This CDR3 has 15 residues. Trimming pared 5 bases from V and 3 bases from J, leaving 14 bases between. Germline V CDR1 and CDR2: MDHEN, SYDVKM. In nucleotides, the CDR3 is TGTGCCAGCAGTCCTCACCGAGGGTATGGAAACACCATATATTTT. This gives the protein CASSPHRGYGNTIYF. Based on the CDR3 plus reference TRBV28 and TRBJ1-3, the full variable domain is DVKVTQSSRYLVKRTGEKVFLECVQDMDHENMFWYRQDPGLGLRLIYFSYDVKMKEKGDIPEGYSVSREKKERFSLILESASTNQTSMYLCASSPHRGYGNTIYFGEGSWLTVV.

About this clone itself: The sample has other DNA sequences that encode this CDR3 too. The V call is TRBV7-2, the J call TRBJ2-1; 8 nucleotides line up with TRBD1. The CDR3 covers 14 residues. From germline, CDR1 is SGHTA and CDR2 FQGNSA. V dropped 5 bases and J dropped 4; count of bases not matched to a gene: 4. This CDR3 is CASSPRTGYNEQFF. CDR3 in DNA: TGTGCCAGCAGCCCCCGGACAGGGTACAATGAGCAGTTCTTC.

The V call is TRBV2, the J call TRBJ1-5; D possibly corresponds to TRBD1 (5 bases). Germline V CDR1 and CDR2: SNHLY, FYNNEI. V lost 8 bases and J lost 4, with 12 bases in between. CDR3 length: 13 amino acids. CDR3 coding DNA: TGTGCCAGCGGTGCAGAGGGGAATCAGCCCCAGCATTTT. Protein product: CASGAEGNQPQHF.

V gene TRBV4-1 combines with J gene TRBJ1-3; D unresolved. The CDR3 is made up of 16 amino acids. The germline V gene encodes CDR1 MGHRA and CDR2 YSYEKL. V lost 1 base and J 0 bases, leaving 10 bases between the germline ends. The CDR3 DNA reads TGCGCCAGCAGCCAAGGGGCCATCTTCTCTGGAAACACCATATATTTT. It specifies CASSQGAIFSGNTIYF.

The J gene is TRBJ2-7, the V gene TRBV19; 8 positions agree with TRBD2. With 6 bases clipped from V and 6 bases from J, the junction kept 10 bases outside the gene matches. The germline gives CDR1 LNHDA, CDR2 SQIVND (reference sequence). CDR3 length: 14 amino acids. The CDR3: CASSLSGRFAEQYF. The CDR3 DNA follows: TGTGCCAGTAGCCTGAGCGGGAGATTCGCCGAGCAGTACTTC.

J is TRBJ2-1 and V is TRBV18; TRBD1 matches at 8 bases. This CDR3 contains 14 residues. The V segment lost 3 bases and the J segment 8 bases; nucleotides outside the gene matches: 6. Germline V gene sequence: CDR1 KGHSH, CDR2 LQKENI. CDR3 sequence reads: CASSPGQGWDEQFF. In DNA, the CDR3 is TGTGCCAGCTCACCTGGACAGGGTTGGGATGAGCAGTTCTTC.

The V call is TRBV5-5, the J call TRBJ1-2; 8 positions match TRBD1. This CDR3 contains 13 residues. With 2 bases clipped from V and 7 bases from J, the junction kept 4 bases outside the gene matches. Per the germline V gene, CDR1 is SGHKS and CDR2 is YYEKEE (reference sequence). CDR3 sequence: CASSLRTGSGYTF. CDR3 DNA: TGTGCCAGCAGCTTAAGGACAGGGTCTGGCTACACCTTC.

This clone was counted once. V gene TRBV5-1 combines with J gene TRBJ2-1, with D possibly matching TRBD1 (6 bases). CDR3 size: 13 residues. Trimming removed 4 bases from V and 10 bases from J, with 15 bases in between. CDR1 SGHRS and CDR2 YFSETQ come from the germline V gene. Written as DNA, the CDR3 is TGCGCCAGCAGCCGAATAACAGGGACCGAGCAGTTCTTC. Amino acids: CASSRITGTEQFF. Full variable domain (missing parts from reference TRBV5-1 and TRBJ2-1): KAGVTQTPRYLIKTRGQQVTLSCSPISGHRSVSWYQQTPGQGLQFLFEYFSETQRNKGNFPGRFSGRQFSNSRSEMNVSTLELGDSALYLCASSRITGTEQFFGPGTRLTVL.

The J gene is TRBJ1-5, the V gene TRBV28; D is ambiguous. CDR3 length: 15 residues. V lost 2 bases to trimming and J lost 0 bases, with 8 bases between them. Germline lookup yields CDR1 MDHEN and CDR2 SYDVKM. CDR3 amino acids: CASSLGQNSNQPQHF. In DNA form, the CDR3 reads TGTGCCAGCAGTTTAGGGCAAAATAGCAATCAGCCCCAGCATTTT.

This chain uses TRBV6-5 with TRBJ2-7; 11 nucleotides align to TRBD1. The CDR3 is 15 amino acids. Germline V gene lookup returns CDR1 MNHEY and CDR2 SVGAGI. With V trimmed by 3 bases and J by 6 bases, 7 bases remained unmatched. The CDR3 region is CASSYDGTGGFEQYF. DNA for the CDR3: TGTGCCAGCAGTTATGATGGGACAGGGGGGTTCGAGCAGTACTTC.

In this sample, this clone turned up once. J is TRBJ1-5 and V is TRBV9; D is perhaps TRBD1 (5 bases). The CDR3 sequence is 15 residues long. Germline lookup yields CDR1 SGDLS and CDR2 YYNGEE. Trimming shortened V by 3 bases and J by 5 bases, and 15 bases separated the two germline ends. The CDR3 spells CASSETGTTDQPQHF. In DNA form, the CDR3 reads TGTGCCAGCAGCGAAACCGGGACTACGGATCAGCCCCAGCATTTT.

The chain has TRBV28 and TRBJ1-1; TRBD1 is a possible D gene (5 bases). The ends were cut back, 6 bases at V and 1 base at J, with 15 bases in the middle. The CDR3 spans 15 residues. In germline, CDR1 is MDHEN, CDR2 SYDVKM. The CDR3 DNA is TGTGCCAGCAGGTCGGCGGGGGGGAGGAACACTGAAGCTTTCTTT. Protein sequence: CASRSAGGRNTEAFF.

This clone was seen a single time. The CDR3, as DNA: TGTGCCAGCTCACCACCGGGCGGTGCGGAAGCTTTCTTT. Encoded protein: CASSPPGGAEAFF. The chain recombines TRBV18 with TRBJ1-1; D uncertain. Germline assignment: CDR1 KGHSH and CDR2 LQKENI. Trimming removed 0 bases from V and 8 bases from J, with 10 bases in between. The CDR3 consists of 13 residues.